The 31 T cell receptor beta chains given below trace back to one sample, sequenced in a study of naive and memory T cell subsets (TCRdb year 2017). Library prep was done by 5' RACE. These reads were obtained on an Illumina MiSeq. The ligated cDNA was amplified in four rounds of PCR with nested alpha and beta constant region primers together with the SP2 primer. TCRdb applied fastp at Q25 and MiXCR to the public reads, then kept only in-frame beta chains. Duplicate CDR3 protein sequences are folded into a single record with the most common DNA and genes. The sample profile shows roughly 60,000 distinct CDR3 sequences; 7.2% of them were found once. The ten largest clonotypes hold around 10% of the sample. Using 3' ligation of a UMI-containing oligonucleotide to TCR cDNA, the study laid out a robust and sensitive protocol to amplify, sequence and analyze TCRs. The receptors were gathered from a male donor in good health.

In its sample, this clonotype was seen many times. The chain joins TRBV28 to TRBJ2-7, with 9 nucleotides matching TRBD1. Germline V lookup: CDR1 MDHEN, CDR2 SYDVKM. V shed 6 bases, J shed 3 bases, and the junction held 6 bases outside the gene matches. The CDR3 extends over 14 amino acids. The CDR3 sequence is CASSPGTGIYEQYF. The CDR3 nucleotides read TGTGCCAGCAGCCCAGGGACAGGGATCTACGAGCAGTACTTC.

This sequence joins TRBV13 and TRBJ1-1; 10 nucleotides agree with TRBD1. Germline loops: CDR1 PRHDT, CDR2 FYEKMQ (reference sequence). V trimming: 3 bases; J trimming: 8 bases; junction bases outside the gene matches: 9. CDR3 size: 15 residues. DNA of the CDR3: TGTGCCAGCAGCTTTTCCGGGACAGGGGCACGGGAAGCTTTCTTT. Protein: CASSFSGTGAREAFF.

This clonotype was seen only a few times. The chain combines TRBV7-7 with TRBJ1-4; no clear D gene. Germline CDR1 is SSHAT and CDR2 is FNYEAQ (reference sequence). Trimming shortened V by 4 bases and J by 3 bases, and 15 bases separated the two germline ends. The length of the CDR3 is 16 residues. The DNA for the CDR3 is TGTGCCAGCAGCTCCTCCCCGGTTGAGGCTAATGAAAAACTGTTTTTT. Protein sequence: CASSSSPVEANEKLFF. Using reference TRBV7-7 and TRBJ1-4 for the parts outside the CDR3, the full variable domain is GAGVSQSPRYKVTKRGQDVTLRCDPISSHATLYWYQQALGQGPEFLTYFNYEAQPDKSGLPSDRFSAERPEGSISTLTIQRTEQRDSAMYRCASSSSPVEANEKLFFGSGTQLSVL.

This clonotype has a count of ten or more. The genes are TRBV20-1 and TRBJ2-7, with D possibly TRBD2 on 6 matching bases. The CDR3 contains 12 residues. V was clipped by 5 bases and J by 0 bases, with 8 bases between them. CDR1 and CDR2 from the germline V gene are DFQATT and SNEGSKA (reference sequence). The CDR3 region has the DNA TGCAGTGCTCACGGGAGCTCCTACGAGCAGTACTTC. Translation gives CSAHGSSYEQYF.

This clonotype appeared many times. The chain carries TRBV29-1 and TRBJ1-1, with a possible D match to TRBD1 (5 bases). The CDR3 runs to 13 residues. The V end was cut by 6 bases, the J end by 7 bases, with 18 bases between. Germline CDR1 SQVTM, CDR2 ANQGSEA. This CDR3 is CSVGDSGGVEAFF. In nucleotides, the CDR3 is TGCAGCGTAGGGGATTCGGGGGGAGTTGAAGCTTTCTTT. The full variable domain, with the rest looked up from reference TRBV29-1 and TRBJ1-1, is SAVISQKPSRDICQRGTSLTIQCQVDSQVTMMFWYRQQPGQSLTLIATANQGSEATYESGFVIDKFPISRPNLTFSTLTVSNMSPEDSSIYLCSVGDSGGVEAFFGQGTRLTVV.

This clonotype came up many times. The chain couples TRBV7-9 to TRBJ1-6; D is perhaps TRBD1 (6 bases). Trimming cost V 5 bases and J 7 bases, with 9 bases left between them. This CDR3 contains 13 residues. The germline V gene has CDR1 SEHNR and CDR2 FQNEAQ (reference sequence). CDR3 amino acids: CASSRGQNSPLHF. The CDR3 region has the DNA TGTGCCAGCAGCCGGGGACAAAATTCACCCCTCCACTTT.

In this sample, this clonotype turned up a few times. This CDR3 is CASRFGVGNEQFF. The CDR3 DNA reads TGTGCCAGCAGATTCGGGGTGGGGAATGAGCAGTTCTTC. The genes are TRBV7-2 and TRBJ2-1, with D possibly matching TRBD2 (5 bases). The CDR3 has 13 residues. Germline V lookup: CDR1 SGHTA, CDR2 FQGNSA. The V gene lost 6 bases and the J gene lost 7 bases, with 13 bases spanning the gap.

In its sample, this clonotype was seen many times. This sequence joins TRBV19 and TRBJ2-5, with D unresolved. CDR1 LNHDA and CDR2 SQIVND come from the germline V gene (reference sequence). Trimming stripped 4 bases from V and 8 bases from J, with 14 bases between. The CDR3 consists of 13 residues. DNA for the CDR3: TGTGCCAGTAGTAACCGTCAAATGGGAACCCAGTACTTC. Translated: CASSNRQMGTQYF.

This clonotype came up a few times. This rearrangement joins TRBV6-6 to TRBJ2-7; D ambiguous. CDR3 size: 12 residues. Between the trimmed V and J ends, which lost 8 bases and 4 bases, there was a span of 12 bases. CDR1 and CDR2 from the germline V gene are MNHNY and SVGAGI (reference sequence). This chain's CDR3 is CASGTDTYEQYF. The CDR3, as DNA: TGTGCCAGCGGCACAGATACATACGAGCAGTACTTC.

This clonotype has a count of ten or more. The chain uses TRBV3-1 and TRBJ1-2; a weak D match, TRBD1 (5 bases). Trimming cost V 0 bases and J 6 bases, with 14 bases left between them. CDR3 length: 15 residues. CDR1 LGHDT and CDR2 YNNKEL come from the germline V gene (reference sequence). CDR3 sequence: CASSQDKGRKDGYTF. The CDR3 DNA is TGTGCCAGCAGCCAAGATAAGGGACGTAAGGATGGCTACACCTTC.

This clonotype showed up many times. The chain joins TRBV5-4 to TRBJ2-1, with a tentative D call TRBD1 (7 bases). The CDR3 contains 14 residues. Trimming took 3 bases from V and 5 from J, leaving 12 bases between them. CDR1 SGHNT and CDR2 YYREEE come from the germline V gene (reference sequence). For the CDR3, the DNA is TGTGCCAGCAGCTCGCCCAGGGGGGACAATGAGCAGTTCTTC. This sequence encodes CASSSPRGDNEQFF.

In this sample, this clonotype turned up many times. The CDR3 DNA sequence: TGTGCCAGCAGCGCAGGGGCCTACATAGTGGAGACCCAGTACTTC. Protein product: CASSAGAYIVETQYF. V usage is TRBV5-6 and J usage is TRBJ2-5; possibly TRBD1 for D (6 bases). CDR1 and CDR2 (germline): SGHDT, YYEEEE. This CDR3 contains 15 residues. Trimming stripped 4 bases from V and 5 bases from J, with 18 bases between.

In its sample, this clonotype was seen a few times. The rearrangement uses TRBV19 and TRBJ1-5; D is possibly TRBD1 (5 bases). The germline gives CDR1 LNHDA, CDR2 SQIVND (reference sequence). The CDR3 length is 12 residues. V was clipped by 7 bases and J by 2 bases, with 6 bases between them. CDR3 bases: TGTGCCAGTAAAGGGGGCAATCAGCCCCAGCATTTT. Translation gives CASKGGNQPQHF.

This clonotype showed up many times. J is TRBJ2-3 and V is TRBV4-1, with 12 bases that match TRBD2. With V trimmed by 1 base and J by 5 bases, 7 bases remained unmatched. The CDR3 is 17 residues long. Germline assignment: CDR1 MGHRA and CDR2 YSYEKL. CDR3 loop: CASSQGPTSGGKDTQYF. DNA of the CDR3: TGCGCCAGCAGCCAAGGGCCCACTAGCGGGGGGAAAGATACGCAGTATTTT.

This clonotype was seen only a few times. The V and J genes are TRBV2 and TRBJ2-2; D unclear. CDR3 length: 12 residues. Trimming cost V 7 bases and J 0 bases, with 3 bases left between them. The germline V gene has CDR1 SNHLY and CDR2 FYNNEI. The chain's CDR3 is CASNPNTGELFF. In DNA, the CDR3 is TGTGCCAGCAACCCGAACACCGGGGAGCTGTTTTTT.

This clonotype was recorded at least ten times. The rearrangement uses TRBV28 and TRBJ2-7, with a tentative D call TRBD1 (5 bases). Germline V gene sequence: CDR1 MDHEN, CDR2 SYDVKM. The CDR3 has 15 residues. The V end was cut by 5 bases, the J end by 2 bases, with 16 bases between. CDR3 loop: CASSRVGRAAYEQYF. CDR3 nucleotides: TGTGCCAGCAGTCGAGTAGGCAGGGCCGCCTACGAGCAGTACTTC.

This clonotype was counted at least ten times. The chain combines TRBV28 with TRBJ2-3; maybe TRBD2 (6 bases). The V end lost 4 bases, the J end lost 10 bases, and 12 bases lay between the germline ends. This CDR3 comprises 12 residues. Germline lookup yields CDR1 MDHEN and CDR2 SYDVKM. The CDR3 spells CASSSDYEAQYF. The CDR3 DNA sequence: TGTGCCAGCAGTTCGGACTACGAAGCGCAGTATTTT. The whole variable domain, remainder taken from reference TRBV28 and TRBJ2-3, is DVKVTQSSRYLVKRTGEKVFLECVQDMDHENMFWYRQDPGLGLRLIYFSYDVKMKEKGDIPEGYSVSREKKERFSLILESASTNQTSMYLCASSSDYEAQYFGPGTRLTVL.

In its sample, this clonotype was seen a few times. The chain is built from TRBV5-1 and TRBJ1-1; D unresolved. The CDR3 loop spans 15 amino acids. Germline V gene data show CDR1 as SGHRS and CDR2 as YFSETQ. Trimming took 0 bases from V and 4 from J, leaving 13 bases between them. The CDR3 DNA reads TGCGCCAGCAGCTTGGCCGACGCCAGCTCCACTGAAGCTTTCTTT. It translates to CASSLADASSTEAFF.

This clonotype was detected ten times or more. V gene TRBV7-9 combines with J gene TRBJ1-2; tentative D call: TRBD1 (5 bases). This CDR3 contains 14 residues. The V gene's germline CDR1 is SEHNR and CDR2 FQNEAQ (reference sequence). Trimming pared 1 base from V and 8 bases from J, leaving 14 bases between. This CDR3 reads CASSLVGQVGGYTF. DNA of the CDR3: TGTGCCAGCAGCTTAGTTGGACAAGTCGGAGGCTACACCTTC.

This clonotype came up a few times. The genes are TRBV2 and TRBJ2-3; D gene ambiguous. Between the trimmed V and J ends, which lost 6 bases and 5 bases, there was a span of 9 bases. The CDR3 spans 12 residues. Germline CDR1 SNHLY, CDR2 FYNNEI. The CDR3 DNA is TGTGCCAGCAGAATAGTACGAGATACGCAGTATTTT. It specifies CASRIVRDTQYF.

A few counts support this clonotype. The chain carries TRBV12-3 or TRBV12-4 and TRBJ2-2; D could derive from TRBD1 or TRBD2 (7 bases each). With 4 bases removed from V and 2 bases from J, the gap between germline ends came to 14 bases. The CDR3 length is 16 residues. CDR3 DNA sequence: TGTGCCAGCAGTTCAGGGGGAGGGACCAACACCGGGGAGCTGTTTTTT. Its protein is CASSSGGGTNTGELFF.

This clonotype appeared a few times. The chain employs TRBV7-2 and TRBJ2-1; no clear D gene. Germline V lookup: CDR1 SGHTA, CDR2 FQGNSA. V dropped 5 bases and J dropped 4 bases, with 18 bases sitting between them. This CDR3 spans 16 amino acids. Here the CDR3 reads CASSPPWASLYNEQFF. The CDR3 nucleotides read TGTGCCAGCAGCCCCCCGTGGGCTAGTCTTTACAATGAGCAGTTCTTC.

This clonotype has at least ten counts. The chain has TRBV27 and TRBJ2-7; 8 bases are a match to TRBD1. Germline V gene sequence: CDR1 MNHEY, CDR2 SMNVEV (reference sequence). This CDR3 is built from 14 residues. The junction had 3 bases not matched to a gene; V was cut back by 5 bases and J by 0 bases. The CDR3 region is CASSKDRDSYEQYF. In DNA, the CDR3 is TGTGCCAGCAGTAAGGACAGGGACTCCTACGAGCAGTACTTC.

In this sample, this clonotype turned up many times. The V gene is TRBV20-1, the J gene TRBJ2-5; D is undetermined. CDR3 length: 14 amino acids. Germline V gene data show CDR1 as DFQATT and CDR2 as SNEGSKA (reference sequence). V was shortened by 1 base and J by 0 bases, with 9 bases between the two germline ends. This CDR3 reads CSARGVRYQETQYF. The CDR3 DNA is TGCAGTGCTAGAGGGGTCAGGTACCAAGAGACCCAGTACTTC.

This clonotype was detected ten times or more. This chain links TRBV5-6 with TRBJ2-1; D perhaps matches TRBD1 (5 bases). V was clipped by 2 bases and J by 2 bases, with 8 bases between them. Germline V lookup: CDR1 SGHDT, CDR2 YYEEEE. The CDR3 consists of 14 residues. The CDR3 reads CASSFPGPYNEQFF. The CDR3 DNA reads as TGTGCCAGCAGCTTCCCAGGGCCCTACAATGAGCAGTTCTTC. Full variable domain (remainder filled in from reference TRBV5-6 and TRBJ2-1): DAGVTQSPTHLIKTRGQQVTLRCSPKSGHDTVSWYQQALGQGPQFIFQYYEEEERQRGNFPDRFSGHQFPNYSSELNVNALLLGDSALYLCASSFPGPYNEQFFGPGTRLTVL.

The genes are TRBV27 and TRBJ1-2; D is unresolved. The germline gives CDR1 MNHEY, CDR2 SMNVEV (reference sequence). V lost 5 bases and J lost 4, with 14 bases in between. There are 14 residues in the CDR3. The CDR3 loop is CASSPGATTYGYTF. The CDR3 DNA reads as TGTGCCAGCAGTCCTGGAGCCACCACCTATGGCTACACCTTC.

The V gene is TRBV2, the J gene TRBJ2-4; D possibly matches TRBD1 or TRBD2 (5 bases each). Germline V CDR1 and CDR2: SNHLY, FYNNEI. V was clipped by 7 bases and J by 9 bases, with 22 bases between them. There are 15 residues in the CDR3. DNA of the CDR3: TGTGCCAGCATTAAAAACCCCGGGACCCGGGGCATTCAGTACTTC. Protein product: CASIKNPGTRGIQYF.

The sample holds a few counts of this clonotype. V is TRBV5-6 and J is TRBJ1-1; D is perhaps TRBD1 (6 bases). Germline V gives CDR1 SGHDT, CDR2 YYEEEE. This CDR3 region has 13 residues. The ends were cut back, 3 bases at V and 7 bases at J, with 13 bases in the middle. CDR3: CASSWDTLGEAFF. In DNA, the CDR3 is TGTGCCAGCAGCTGGGACACCCTCGGTGAAGCTTTCTTT.

The chain links TRBV3-1 to TRBJ2-7; D is ambiguous. This CDR3 region has 12 residues. CDR1 LGHDT and CDR2 YNNKEL come from the germline V gene (reference sequence). Trimming cost V 1 base and J 3 bases, with 4 bases left between them. The CDR3 DNA sequence: TGTGCCAGCAGCCAAGTGGGCTACGAGCAGTACTTC. It encodes CASSQVGYEQYF.

This clonotype occurred many times. This rearrangement joins TRBV12-3 or TRBV12-4 to TRBJ2-1; D is perhaps TRBD1 or TRBD2 (5 bases each). This CDR3 is built from 16 residues. Trimming removed 3 bases from V and 5 bases from J, with 17 bases in between. The CDR3 reads CASSFGLPMGDNEQFF. CDR3 DNA sequence: TGTGCCAGCAGTTTTGGGCTCCCAATGGGGGACAATGAGCAGTTCTTC.

This clonotype appeared many times. The chain joins TRBV20-1 to TRBJ2-5, with 10 nucleotides matching TRBD2. The V gene's germline CDR1 is DFQATT and CDR2 SNEGSKA (reference sequence). The J segment lost 5 bases and the V segment lost 5 bases, leaving 5 bases of the junction unmatched. This CDR3 has 13 amino acids. CDR3 sequence: CSAGASGGETQYF. The DNA of the CDR3 is TGCAGTGCTGGCGCTAGCGGGGGTGAGACCCAGTACTTC.